The 12 T cell receptor beta chains below were found in one sample sequenced in a study of cytomegalovirus exposure and HLA in healthy donors. PCR involved 60 Vbeta and 13 Jbeta primers. Assay used: immunoSEQ multiplex PCR; TCRdb lists only in-frame clones, some missing. Counted here are about 180,000 clones, 60% to 85% occurring once; the ten biggest clones make up about 2.9%. The sample consisted of PBMCs. These receptors all come from a male donor in good health and CMV-seronegative.

V and J are TRBV28 and TRBJ2-3; D uncertain. CDR3 size: 11 residues. Germline V gene data show CDR1 as MDHEN and CDR2 as SYDVKM. V was trimmed by 3 bases and J by 10 bases, leaving 8 bases between them. The CDR3, as DNA: TGTGCCAGCAGTTTTATCCGGGCGCAGTATTTT. Translated, it gives CASSFIRAQYF.

In this sample, this clone turned up once. The chain uses TRBV4-3 and TRBJ2-3; possibly TRBD2 for D (6 bases). Germline V gene data show CDR1 as LGHNA and CDR2 as YSLEER. This CDR3 region has 17 residues. Trimming stripped 0 bases from V and 4 bases from J, with 17 bases between. The CDR3 loop reads CASSQDLAGTLPDTQYF. DNA for the CDR3: TGCGCCAGCAGCCAAGATTTAGCAGGGACTCTCCCAGATACGCAGTATTTT.

The chain combines TRBV6-6 with TRBJ1-1, with D perhaps TRBD1 (6 bases). V dropped 4 bases and J dropped 6 bases, with 9 bases sitting between them. This CDR3 is 12 amino acids long. Germline assignment: CDR1 MNHNY and CDR2 SVGAGI (reference sequence). The CDR3, as DNA: TGTGCCAGCAGTTTGGACAGACCTGAAGCTTTCTTT. It yields the protein CASSLDRPEAFF.

The gene calls are TRBV28 and TRBJ2-6, with D perhaps TRBD1 (5 bases). The CDR3 extends over 15 amino acids. Deletions cut 4 bases from V and 5 bases from J, with 12 bases between. Germline CDR1 MDHEN, CDR2 SYDVKM. The DNA for the CDR3 is TGTGCCAGCAGTTCCCCGACAGCTAGGGCCAACGTCCTGACTTTC. This codes for CASSSPTARANVLTF.

The chain uses TRBV6-5 and TRBJ2-3; TRBD1 is a possible D gene (5 bases). This CDR3 is 15 amino acids long. Germline lookup yields CDR1 MNHEY and CDR2 SVGAGI. V was clipped by 5 bases and J by 3 bases, with 15 bases between them. CDR3 DNA sequence: TGTGCCAGCAGTAGACAGTATAGTTTGACAGATACGCAGTATTTT. Translation: CASSRQYSLTDTQYF.

The chain joins TRBV28 to TRBJ1-5; D not certain. Trimming removed 5 bases from V and 0 bases from J, with 14 bases in between. There are 16 residues in the CDR3. CDR1 is MDHEN, CDR2 SYDVKM, per germline. The CDR3 spells CASSPDTGYSNQPQHF. In DNA form, the CDR3 reads TGTGCCAGCAGTCCCGATACGGGATATAGCAATCAGCCCCAGCATTTT.

The chain is built from TRBV28 and TRBJ1-5, with 11 nucleotides matching TRBD1. This CDR3 region has 16 residues. CDR1 MDHEN and CDR2 SYDVKM come from the germline V gene. The J segment lost 5 bases and the V segment lost 1 base, leaving 4 bases of the junction unmatched. The CDR3 protein is CASSLFPGQGDQPQHF. The DNA for the CDR3 is TGTGCCAGCAGTTTATTTCCGGGACAGGGGGATCAGCCCCAGCATTTT.

The chain carries TRBV27 and TRBJ1-5; perhaps TRBD1 as D (5 bases). This CDR3 contains 13 residues. V lost 4 bases, J lost 6 bases, and 10 bases lay in between. Germline-derived CDR1 and CDR2 are MNHEY and SMNVEV (reference sequence). For the CDR3, the DNA is TGTGCCAGCAGTTACTCGGGGGGTCAGCCCCAGCATTTT. Its translation is CASSYSGGQPQHF.

The chain links TRBV5-4 to TRBJ2-1; 14 bases are shared with TRBD2. The CDR3 extends over 16 amino acids. Trimming at V came to 3 bases and at J to 4 bases, leaving 3 bases not matched to a gene. Germline CDR1 reads SGHNT; CDR2 reads YYREEE (reference sequence). In DNA, the CDR3 is TGTGCCAGCAGCTCGACTAGCGGGGGGGCTTACAATGAGCAGTTCTTC. It yields the protein CASSSTSGGAYNEQFF.

V and J are TRBV7-3 and TRBJ2-3; TRBD1 matches at 8 bases. This CDR3 contains 14 residues. Germline CDR1 SGHTA, CDR2 FQGTGA. Germline trimming cut 1 base from V and 6 bases from J; bases unmatched to any gene: 3. Here the CDR3 DNA reads TGTGCCAGCAGCTTAATGTCAGGGGGCGATACGCAGTATTTT. Its protein is CASSLMSGGDTQYF.

This clone turned up a few times. This sequence joins TRBV28 and TRBJ1-1, with TRBD1 matching 7 bases. The trim removed 2 bases at V and 7 bases at J, leaving 1 base unmatched. The CDR3 sequence is 12 residues long. In germline, CDR1 is MDHEN, CDR2 SYDVKM. For the CDR3, the DNA is TGTGCCAGCAGTTTAAACAGGGGTGAAGCTTTCTTT. It yields the protein CASSLNRGEAFF.

The chain joins TRBV30 to TRBJ2-4; the match to TRBD1 covers 7 bases. Trimming cost V 2 bases and J 4 bases; bases outside gene matches: 5. Germline values: CDR1 GTSNPN, CDR2 SVGIG (reference sequence). The CDR3 has 14 amino acids. The CDR3 DNA reads as TGTGCCTGGAGTCCGGGACAGAATAAAAACATTCAGTACTTC. It specifies CAWSPGQNKNIQYF. Variable domain in full (rest from reference TRBV30 and TRBJ2-4): SQTIHQWPATLVQPVGSPLSLECTVEGTSNPNLYWYRQAAGRGLQLLFYSVGIGQISSEVPQNLSASRPQDRQFILSSKKLLLSDSGFYLCAWSPGQNKNIQYFGAGTRLSVL.